This T cell receptor (beta chain) was identified during a study of T-cell reconstitution after alpha-beta-depleted transplantation in children. In its sample, this clonotype was seen a few times. Researchers prepared the TCRbeta library using unique molecular identifiers, the study reports. One entry per CDR3 protein, called by TCRdb with MiXCR from the PCR reads. The data show around 380,000 distinct CDR3 sequences, with roughly 10% seen just once and 4.5% to 7% held by the top ten. This CDR3 contains 15 residues. Trimming shortened V by 1 base and J by 5 bases, and 15 bases separated the two germline ends. Germline lookup yields CDR1 SGHRS and CDR2 YFSETQ.

The source material was PBMCs from the stem cell graft donor, sampled from the stem cell graft. This TCR derives from a human donor who donated a stem cell graft to a child with acute myeloid leukemia. The chain carries TRBV5-1 and TRBJ2-5; either TRBD1 or TRBD2 may fit D (6 bases each). The CDR3 here is CASSLFRGHIETQYF. In DNA form, the CDR3 reads TGCGCCAGCAGCTTGTTCCGGGGGCATATCGAGACCCAGTACTTC.